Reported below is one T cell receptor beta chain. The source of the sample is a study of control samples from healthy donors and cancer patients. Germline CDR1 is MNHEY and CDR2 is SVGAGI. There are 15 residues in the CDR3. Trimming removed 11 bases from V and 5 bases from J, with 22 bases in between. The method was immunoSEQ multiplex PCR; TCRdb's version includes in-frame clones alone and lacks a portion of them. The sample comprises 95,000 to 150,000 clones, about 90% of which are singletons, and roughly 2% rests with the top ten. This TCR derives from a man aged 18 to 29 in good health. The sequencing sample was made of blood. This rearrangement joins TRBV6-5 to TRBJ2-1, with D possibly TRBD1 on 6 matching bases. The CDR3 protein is CACLEWGQGHNEQFF. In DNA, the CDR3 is TGTGCCTGCCTCGAGTGGGGGCAGGGCCACAATGAGCAGTTCTTC.